The entry below gives a single T cell receptor (beta chain) sequence along with its context. Germline V gene lookup returns CDR1 SGDLS and CDR2 YYNGEE. The CDR3 spans 15 residues. V lost 3 bases and J lost 5; bases outside the gene matches: 5. This record comes from a study of cytomegalovirus exposure and HLA in healthy donors. The PCR was carried out with 60 Vbeta primers and 13 Jbeta primers. The method was immunoSEQ multiplex PCR; TCRdb's version includes in-frame clones alone and lacks a portion of them. The sample has about 160,000 clones; roughly 70% are singletons. Material for sequencing was PBMCs. The V gene is TRBV9, the J gene TRBJ2-2, with TRBD2 matching 9 bases. The receptor's source is a woman in her forties or fifties in good health and CMV-seropositive. DNA of the CDR3: TGTGCCAGCAGCGGATTAGCGGGGGTAACCGGGGAGCTGTTTTTT. It yields the protein CASSGLAGVTGELFF.